This T cell receptor (beta chain) came from a study of shared clonotypes between healthy human individuals. About the research overall: CD4 naive and CD4 memory each took three plates per donor, while CD8 naive took two and CD8 memory one. General study findings and limits: Only blood samples were collected, and tissue repertoires likely differ. It was expected that sequencing depth would affect clonotype sharing among donors.

Of note for this clone: Its antigen remains unknown.

The repertoire was sequenced with immunoSEQ multiplex PCR; TCRdb's copy has only in-frame clones and lacks some. The table has approximately 2,000,000 clones, 85% to 95% seen once. The CDR3 has 16 residues. Per the germline V gene, CDR1 is MDHEN and CDR2 is SYDVKM. The V segment lost 7 bases and the J segment 1 base; nucleotides outside the gene matches: 8. The receptor's source is a man between 18 and 35 years old in good health. Some clones in this sample may be carry-over from other donors' samples. Material: naive CD4+ T cells from PBMCs. Subset given: CD45RA+ positively selected. The chain couples TRBV28 to TRBJ2-7; 12 bases fit TRBD2. CDR3 nucleotide sequence: TGTGCCAGCACCCCGGTGACTAGCGGGGGTTCCTACGAGCAGTACTTC. As protein: CASTPVTSGGSYEQYF.